The sequence of this TCR beta chain was determined in a study of radiotherapy plus CTLA-4 blockade in lung cancer. The wider study: There were objective responses in 18% of patients, and about 31% had disease control.

This CDR3 is built from 15 residues. V dropped 5 bases and J dropped 7; count of bases not matched to a gene: 8. CDR1 is SGHTA and CDR2 is FQGNSA in the germline V gene. Using immunoSEQ multiplex PCR, the repertoire was profiled, and TCRdb retains in-frame clones only, with some absent. In the table there are some 60,000 clones, over 75% of which are singletons. Regarding the study as a whole: After radiotherapy and ipilimumab, tumor-derived clones expanded in peripheral blood. It was early blood T cell clone dynamics, with interferon-beta, that reportedly best predicted response.

This clone was detected only a few times. Antigen specificity is unknown. V and J are TRBV7-2 and TRBJ2-3; TRBD2 matches at 11 bases. The source is a human donor with non-small cell lung cancer who had a complete response to radiotherapy plus ipilimumab. Sequencing used peripheral blood, obtained from a patient treated with radiotherapy plus ipilimumab. In DNA, the CDR3 is TGTGCCAGCAGCCGAATAGCGGGGGGGCCAAATACGCAGTATTTT. It translates to CASSRIAGGPNTQYF.